This entry describes one T cell receptor beta chain. This entry belongs to a study of blood T cell repertoires in COVID-19. Study-level background: Donors in the United States, Italy and Spain gave samples during acute or convalescent COVID-19. T cells, B-cell-depleted T cells, or PBMCs provided the cDNA or gDNA that served as material.

Data came from immunoSEQ multiplex PCR; TCRdb stores just in-frame clones and leaves some out. The sample holds about 220,000 clones, around 82% seen once. The sample taken for sequencing was PBMCs or T cells enriched from blood (not recorded which). The TCR sequence derives from a woman aged 45-60 years who had been exposed to COVID-19.

The CDR3 nucleotides are TGTGCCAGCAGCTCCCTTAAGGGGGGGAAAGAGACCCAGTACTTC. It encodes CASSSLKGGKETQYF. The chain carries TRBV7-9 and TRBJ2-5, with D perhaps TRBD2 (7 bases). The V end lost 4 bases, the J end lost 3 bases, and 15 bases lay between the germline ends. The CDR3 runs 15 residues. Germline CDR1 and CDR2: SEHNR and FQNEAQ (reference sequence).